The entry that follows covers one T cell receptor (beta chain) sequence. Its antigen is not identified. The authors ran a second PCR of 7 to 11 cycles using a sample-barcoded 5' primer and a J-beta primer mix. Every molecule of cDNA carried a tag from a template-switch adaptor with 12 random nucleotides. TCRdb independently ran MiXCR on the 5' RACE reads; one entry per CDR3 protein. The data contain fewer than 1.5 million distinct CDR3 sequences, 42% of them seen just once; the ten biggest clones take up under 8%. Total RNA extraction produced at least 5.5 micrograms (per sample) for the study. The data were taken from a study of blood T cells in healthy people across ages. Broader study findings: Higher diversity, along with more naive CD4+ cells, distinguished long-lived donors from aged donors.

V lost 2 bases and J lost 1, with 11 bases in between. CDR3 size: 15 residues. Germline V CDR1 and CDR2: MNHEY, SVGAGI. The sample taken for sequencing was blood. The sequence was collected from a woman aged 18 to 35 in good health. This chain connects TRBV6-5 to TRBJ1-2, with D possibly being TRBD1 (6 bases). CDR3 coding DNA: TGTGCCAGCAGTTACAGGGGGGGAGATAACTATGGCTACACCTTC. Translating gives CASSYRGGDNYGYTF.